Below are 5 T cell receptor beta chains sequenced from a single sample in a study of a mutant IDH1 vaccine in newly diagnosed glioma. Method: immunoSEQ multiplex PCR; TCRdb's copy keeps in-frame clones and lacks some. The sample lists 90,000 to 95,000 clones, approximately 83% occurring once. Time point reported: baseline, week 1 (first vaccination visit). The treatment here: pre-vaccination baseline after standard-of-care therapy. Material: PBMCs, obtained from a glioma patient treated with radiotherapy, temozolomide or both. The receptor set was obtained from a woman aged 45-65 years with glioma.

The genes are TRBV10-3 and TRBJ1-2; 11 bases align to TRBD1. The CDR3 sequence is 15 residues long. The trim removed 2 bases at V and 5 bases at J, leaving 4 bases unmatched. Germline V lookup: CDR1 ENHRY, CDR2 SYGVKD. CDR3 in amino acids: CAISERTGGAYGYTF. CDR3 nucleotide sequence: TGTGCCATCAGTGAGAGGACAGGGGGCGCGTATGGCTACACCTTC.

CDR3 region: CASSRGTASNQPQHF. The CDR3 DNA reads TGTGCCAGCAGCCGAGGGACAGCGAGCAATCAGCCCCAGCATTTT. The J gene is TRBJ1-5, the V gene TRBV6-6, with 7 bases aligning to TRBD1. The ends lost 6 bases at V and 1 base at J; junction bases unmatched: 6. The CDR3 is 15 amino acids. Germline V gene data show CDR1 as MNHNY and CDR2 as SVGAGI (reference sequence).

The gene calls are TRBV6-5 and TRBJ1-1; D is unresolved. CDR1 is MNHEY, CDR2 SVGAGI, per germline. CDR3 length: 16 residues. V was trimmed by 4 bases and J by 5 bases, leaving 20 bases between them. This chain's CDR3 is CASSFYPDRMRTEAFF. The DNA for the CDR3 is TGTGCCAGCAGTTTTTACCCCGACCGCATGAGAACTGAAGCTTTCTTT.

The CDR3 region has the DNA TGTGCCAGCAGCTTGGGTTCGAGTTACACCGGGGAGCTGTTTTTT. Translating it yields CASSLGSSYTGELFF. This chain joins TRBV5-6 and TRBJ2-2; the D is unclear. The V end was cut by 0 bases, the J end by 3 bases, with 9 bases between. Germline V lookup: CDR1 SGHDT, CDR2 YYEEEE. The CDR3 length is 15 residues.

This clone has just a few counts. The chain employs TRBV11-3 and TRBJ1-6; no reliable D call. The V and J ends lost 7 bases and 5 bases respectively, with 9 bases between them. The CDR3 runs to 13 residues. Germline assignment: CDR1 SGHNT and CDR2 YENEEA. The CDR3 bases are TGTGCCAGCAAGAACACTAATAATTCACCCCTCCACTTT. Its protein product is CASKNTNNSPLHF.